This TCR beta chain comes out of a study of CD8 T cells in ankylosing spondylitis. In its sample, this clonotype was seen many times. Its antigen is undetermined. General study results and limits: Relatively scarce in peripheral blood, disease-linked clones were CD8+. Several highly homologous variants made up a TCR beta motif, and this motif appeared characteristic of ankylosing spondylitis blood.

5'-RACE, quantitative and with molecular barcodes, yielded the TCR beta libraries. One entry per CDR3 protein results from TCRdb running MiXCR on the 5' RACE reads. The sample includes 450,000 to 550,000 distinct CDR3 sequences, about 5.7% seen only once; the top ten take under 4.5%. The germline CDR1 and CDR2 sequences are SGHTA and FQGNSA. The CDR3 totals 15 residues. V lost 5 bases and J 7 bases, leaving 17 bases between the germline ends. The rearrangement links TRBV7-2 to TRBJ1-4; D unresolved. The receptor was isolated from a male donor with ankylosing spondylitis. Sample: blood, either unsorted or a sorted T cell fraction (not recorded which). The CDR3 is CASSPIGTLSEKLFF. For the CDR3, the DNA is TGTGCCAGCAGCCCCATTGGAACTTTATCTGAAAAACTGTTTTTT.